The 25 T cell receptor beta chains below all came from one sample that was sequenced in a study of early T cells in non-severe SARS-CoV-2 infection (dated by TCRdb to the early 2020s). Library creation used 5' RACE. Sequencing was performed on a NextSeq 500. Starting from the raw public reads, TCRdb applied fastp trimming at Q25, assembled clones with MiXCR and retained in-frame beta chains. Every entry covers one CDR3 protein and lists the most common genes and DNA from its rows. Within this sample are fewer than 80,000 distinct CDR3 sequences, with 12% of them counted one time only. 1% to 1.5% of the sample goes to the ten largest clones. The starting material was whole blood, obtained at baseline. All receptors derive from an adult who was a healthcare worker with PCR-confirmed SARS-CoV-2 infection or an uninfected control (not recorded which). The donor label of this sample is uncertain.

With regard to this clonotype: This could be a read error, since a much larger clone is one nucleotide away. CDR3 region: CASSSSRSNTEAFF. For the CDR3, the DNA is TGTGCCAGCAGCTCATCCCGATCAAACACTGAAGCTTTCTTT. The chain links TRBV12-3 or TRBV12-4 to TRBJ1-1; D remains unclear. The germline V and J ends were trimmed by 6 bases and 2 bases, with 13 bases remaining between them. This CDR3 region has 14 residues.

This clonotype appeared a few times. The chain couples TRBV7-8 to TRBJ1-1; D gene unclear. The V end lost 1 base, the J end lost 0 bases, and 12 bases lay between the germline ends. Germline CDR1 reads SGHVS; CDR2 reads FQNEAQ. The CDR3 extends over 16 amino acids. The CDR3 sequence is CASSLEGLGMNTEAFF. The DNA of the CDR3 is TGTGCCAGCAGCTTAGAGGGTTTAGGAATGAACACTGAAGCTTTCTTT.

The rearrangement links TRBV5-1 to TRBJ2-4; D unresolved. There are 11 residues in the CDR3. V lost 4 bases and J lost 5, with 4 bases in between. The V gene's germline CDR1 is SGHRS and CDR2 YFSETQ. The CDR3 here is CASSKENIQYF. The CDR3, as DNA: TGCGCCAGCAGCAAGGAAAACATTCAGTACTTC.

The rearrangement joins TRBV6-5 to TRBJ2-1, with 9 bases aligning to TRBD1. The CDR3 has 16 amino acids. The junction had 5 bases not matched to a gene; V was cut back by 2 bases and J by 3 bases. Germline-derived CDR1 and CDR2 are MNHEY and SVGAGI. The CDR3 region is CASSYAGTGSYNEQFF. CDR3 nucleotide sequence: TGTGCCAGCAGTTACGCCGGGACAGGGAGCTACAATGAGCAGTTCTTC.

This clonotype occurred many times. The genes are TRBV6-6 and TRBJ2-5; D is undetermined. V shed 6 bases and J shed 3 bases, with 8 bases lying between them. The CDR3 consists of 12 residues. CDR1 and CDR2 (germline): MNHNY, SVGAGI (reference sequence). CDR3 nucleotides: TGTGCCAGCAGGGTAACCAAAGAGACCCAGTACTTC. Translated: CASRVTKETQYF.

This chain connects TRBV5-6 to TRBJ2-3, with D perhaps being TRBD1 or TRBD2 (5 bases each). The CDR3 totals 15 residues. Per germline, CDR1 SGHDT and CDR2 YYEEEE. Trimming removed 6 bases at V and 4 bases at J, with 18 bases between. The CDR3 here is CASIEFGLGADTQYF. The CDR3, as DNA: TGTGCCAGCATCGAATTCGGACTGGGGGCAGATACGCAGTATTTT.

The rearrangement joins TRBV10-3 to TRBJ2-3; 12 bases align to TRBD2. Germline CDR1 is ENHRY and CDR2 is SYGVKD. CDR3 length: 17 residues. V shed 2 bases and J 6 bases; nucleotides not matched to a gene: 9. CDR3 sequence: CAISEPSSGGAADTQYF. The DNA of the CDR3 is TGTGCCATCAGTGAGCCCTCTAGCGGGGGGGCCGCGGATACGCAGTATTTT.

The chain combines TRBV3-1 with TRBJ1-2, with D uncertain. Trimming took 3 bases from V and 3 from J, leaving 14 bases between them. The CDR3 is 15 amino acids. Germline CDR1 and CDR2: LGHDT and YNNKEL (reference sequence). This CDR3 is CASSQGPQGHYGYTF. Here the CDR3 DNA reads TGTGCCAGCAGCCAGGGCCCACAAGGGCACTATGGCTACACCTTC.

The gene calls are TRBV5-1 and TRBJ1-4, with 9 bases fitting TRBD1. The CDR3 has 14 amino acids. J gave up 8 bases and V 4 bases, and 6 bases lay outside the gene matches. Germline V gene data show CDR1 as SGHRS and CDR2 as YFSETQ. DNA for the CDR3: TGCGCCAGCAGCGAGGGACAGGGAGACGAAAAACTGTTTTTT. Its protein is CASSEGQGDEKLFF.

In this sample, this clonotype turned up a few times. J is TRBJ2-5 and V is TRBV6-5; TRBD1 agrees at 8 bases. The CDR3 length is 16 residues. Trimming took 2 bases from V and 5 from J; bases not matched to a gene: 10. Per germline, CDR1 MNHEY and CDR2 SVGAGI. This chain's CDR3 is CASSYRMDRAGETQYF. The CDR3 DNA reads TGTGCCAGCAGTTACCGTATGGACAGGGCGGGGGAGACCCAGTACTTC.

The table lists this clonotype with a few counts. CDR3 residues: CASSLFQGPYEQYV. Here the CDR3 DNA reads TGTGCCAGCAGCTTATTCCAGGGGCCCTACGAGCAGTACGTC. The chain is built from TRBV7-9 and TRBJ2-7, with D possibly being TRBD1 (6 bases). Per germline, CDR1 SEHNR and CDR2 FQNEAQ (reference sequence). The CDR3 runs to 14 residues. The ends were cut back, 2 bases at V and 2 bases at J, with 10 bases in the middle.

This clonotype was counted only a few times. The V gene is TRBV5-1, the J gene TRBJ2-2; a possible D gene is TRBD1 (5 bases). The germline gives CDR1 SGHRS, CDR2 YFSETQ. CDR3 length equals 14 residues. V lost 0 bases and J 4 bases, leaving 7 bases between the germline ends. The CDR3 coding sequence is TGCGCCAGCAGCTTGGGACAGAGCACCGGGGAGCTGTTTTTT. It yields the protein CASSLGQSTGELFF.

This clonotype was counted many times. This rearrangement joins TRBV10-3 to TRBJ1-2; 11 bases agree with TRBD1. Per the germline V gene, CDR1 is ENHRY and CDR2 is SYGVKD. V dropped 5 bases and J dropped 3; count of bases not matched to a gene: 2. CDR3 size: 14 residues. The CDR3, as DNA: TGTGCCATCAGTATGGGACAGGGGGACTATGGCTACACCTTC. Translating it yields CAISMGQGDYGYTF.

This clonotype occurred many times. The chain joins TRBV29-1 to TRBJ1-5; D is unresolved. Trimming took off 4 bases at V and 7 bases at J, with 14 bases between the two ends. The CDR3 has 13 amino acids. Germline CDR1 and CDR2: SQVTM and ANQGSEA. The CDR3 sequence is CSVGLGVGQPQHF. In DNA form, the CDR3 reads TGCAGCGTTGGTTTAGGAGTAGGACAGCCCCAGCATTTT.

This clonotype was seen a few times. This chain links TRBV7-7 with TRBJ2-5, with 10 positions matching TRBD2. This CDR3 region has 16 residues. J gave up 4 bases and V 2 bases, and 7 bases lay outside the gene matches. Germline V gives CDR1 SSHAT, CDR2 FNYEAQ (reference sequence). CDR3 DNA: TGTGCCAGCAGCTTAACAAGCGGGGGGGCCGGAGAGACCCAGTACTTC. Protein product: CASSLTSGGAGETQYF.

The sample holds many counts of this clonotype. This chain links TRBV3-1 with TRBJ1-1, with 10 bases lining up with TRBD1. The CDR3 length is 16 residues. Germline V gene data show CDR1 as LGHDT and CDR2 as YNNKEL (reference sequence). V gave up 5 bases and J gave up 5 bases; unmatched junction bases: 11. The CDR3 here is CASSGDRGRWGTEAFF. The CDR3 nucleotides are TGTGCCAGCAGCGGGGACAGGGGAAGATGGGGGACTGAAGCTTTCTTT. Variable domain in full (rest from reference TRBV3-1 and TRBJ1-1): DTAVSQTPKYLVTQMGNDKSIKCEQNLGHDTMYWYKQDSKKFLKIMFSYNNKELIINETVPNRFSPKSPDKAHLNLHINSLELGDSAVYFCASSGDRGRWGTEAFFGQGTRLTVV.

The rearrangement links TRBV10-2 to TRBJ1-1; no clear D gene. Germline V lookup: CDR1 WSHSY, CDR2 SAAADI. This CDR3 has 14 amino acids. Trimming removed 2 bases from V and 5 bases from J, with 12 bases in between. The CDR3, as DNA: TGCGCCAGCAGTGAGCCGGGGAGGAGTACTGAAGCTTTCTTT. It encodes CASSEPGRSTEAFF.

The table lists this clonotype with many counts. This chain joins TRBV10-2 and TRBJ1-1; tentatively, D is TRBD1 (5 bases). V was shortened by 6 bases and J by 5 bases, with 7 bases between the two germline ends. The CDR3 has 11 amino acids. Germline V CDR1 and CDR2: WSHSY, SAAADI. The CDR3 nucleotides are TGCGCCAGCAGGGGGGTGACTGAAGCTTTCTTT. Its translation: CASRGVTEAFF.

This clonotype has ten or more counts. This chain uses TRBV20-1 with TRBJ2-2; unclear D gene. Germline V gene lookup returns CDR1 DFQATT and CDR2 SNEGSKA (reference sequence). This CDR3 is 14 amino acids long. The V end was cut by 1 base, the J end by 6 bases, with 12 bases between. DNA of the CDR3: TGCAGTGCTAGAGGGAACTATAGGTCCGGGGAGCTGTTTTTT. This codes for CSARGNYRSGELFF.

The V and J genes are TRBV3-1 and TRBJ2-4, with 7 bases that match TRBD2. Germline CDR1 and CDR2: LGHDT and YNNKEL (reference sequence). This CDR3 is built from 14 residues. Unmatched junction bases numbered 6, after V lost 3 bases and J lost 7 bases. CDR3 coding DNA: TGTGCCAGCAGCCAGAGAGGCGGGGGTAACATTCAGTACTTC. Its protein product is CASSQRGGGNIQYF.

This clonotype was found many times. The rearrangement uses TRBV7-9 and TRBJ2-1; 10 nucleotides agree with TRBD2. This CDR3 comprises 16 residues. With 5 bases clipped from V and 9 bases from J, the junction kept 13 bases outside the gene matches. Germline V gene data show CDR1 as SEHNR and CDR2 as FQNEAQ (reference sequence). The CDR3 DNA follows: TGTGCCAGCAGCCTAACAAGGAGCGGGGGGGAAAGTGAGCAGTTCTTC. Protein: CASSLTRSGGESEQFF.

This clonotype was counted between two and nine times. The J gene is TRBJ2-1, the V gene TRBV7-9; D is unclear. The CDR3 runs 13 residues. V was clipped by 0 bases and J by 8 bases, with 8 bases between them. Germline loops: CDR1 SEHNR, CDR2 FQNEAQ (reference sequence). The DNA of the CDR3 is TGTGCCAGCAGCTTAGCGCTATCGGATGAGCAGTTCTTC. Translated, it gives CASSLALSDEQFF.

The CDR3 loop is CASSTGQGEKLFF. CDR3 DNA: TGTGCCAGCAGCACCGGACAGGGGGAAAAACTGTTTTTT. The chain recombines TRBV9 with TRBJ1-4; 9 positions match TRBD1. The CDR3 extends over 13 amino acids. J gave up 8 bases and V 4 bases, and 3 bases lay outside the gene matches. Germline CDR1 is SGDLS and CDR2 is YYNGEE.

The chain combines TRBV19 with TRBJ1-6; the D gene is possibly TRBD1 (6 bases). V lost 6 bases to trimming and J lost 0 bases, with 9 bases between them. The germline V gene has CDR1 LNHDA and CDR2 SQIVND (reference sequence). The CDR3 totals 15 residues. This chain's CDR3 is CASSVQGSYNSPLHF. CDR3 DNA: TGTGCCAGTAGCGTACAGGGCTCCTATAATTCACCCCTCCACTTT.

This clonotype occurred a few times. The CDR3 region has the DNA TGTGCCTGGAGTACCCATGGGACAGGGGCCCCCATGAACACTGAAGCTTTCTTT. As protein: CAWSTHGTGAPMNTEAFF. The chain links TRBV30 to TRBJ1-1; the match to TRBD1 covers 10 bases. V was pared by 2 bases and J by 0 bases, with 12 bases of the junction left unmatched. The CDR3 is 18 amino acids. Germline CDR1 and CDR2: GTSNPN and SVGIG (reference sequence). The entire variable domain, with the rest obtained from reference TRBV30 and TRBJ1-1, is as follows: SQTIHQWPATLVQPVGSPLSLECTVEGTSNPNLYWYRQAAGRGLQLLFYSVGIGQISSEVPQNLSASRPQDRQFILSSKKLLLSDSGFYLCAWSTHGTGAPMNTEAFFGQGTRLTVV.